This passage covers 32 T cell receptor beta chains from one sample sequenced in a study of shared clonotypes between healthy human individuals. Using immunoSEQ multiplex PCR, the repertoire was profiled, and TCRdb retains in-frame clones only, with some absent. The sample gives 490,000 or so clones, less than 80% of which show up once; roughly 12% is in the top ten. Material for sequencing was PBMCs. The receptors stem from a woman between 35 and 50 years old in good health. Some clones in this sample may be carry-over from other donors' samples.

V gene TRBV28 combines with J gene TRBJ2-2; 8 bases fit TRBD2. Germline V CDR1 and CDR2: MDHEN, SYDVKM. The CDR3 has 15 residues. V trimming: 7 bases; J trimming: 5 bases; junction bases outside the gene matches: 9. The CDR3 DNA is TGTGCCAGCACCGGGAGGGCTATAAGTACCGGGGAGCTGTTTTTT. This codes for CASTGRAISTGELFF.

Remarks on this clone: This same CDR3 is encoded by further DNA sequences in the sample. The chain is built from TRBV5-1 and TRBJ1-1, with 8 nucleotides matching TRBD1. CDR3 size: 14 residues. V dropped 3 bases and J dropped 1; count of bases not matched to a gene: 2. Germline assignment: CDR1 SGHRS and CDR2 YFSETQ. The CDR3 here is CASSSGTGNTEAFF. As DNA, the CDR3 is TGCGCCAGCAGCTCCGGGACAGGGAACACTGAAGCTTTCTTT.

Notes on this clone: The junction shows a germline mismatch at one end, possibly a read error. J is TRBJ2-1 and V is TRBV7-9, with 11 bases aligning to TRBD2. CDR1 is SEHNR, CDR2 FQNEAQ, per germline (reference sequence). This CDR3 region has 14 residues. The CDR3 nucleotides read TGTGCCAGCAGCCTAGCGGGAGGAAACAATGAGCAGTTCTTC. Protein product: CASSLAGGNNEQFF.

CDR3 DNA sequence: TGCGCCAGCAGCCGACAGGGGCGGGTTGAAAAACTGTTTTTT. Amino acid sequence: CASSRQGRVEKLFF. The rearrangement links TRBV4-3 to TRBJ1-4, with 8 bases identical to TRBD1. J lost 7 bases, V lost 4 bases, and 5 bases had no gene match. Germline values: CDR1 LGHNA, CDR2 YSLEER. The CDR3 covers 14 residues.

The chain carries TRBV5-1 and TRBJ2-5; 7 nucleotides line up with TRBD1. This CDR3 has 14 residues. The V and J ends lost 5 bases and 2 bases, in that order; junction bases with no gene match: 6. Per the germline V gene, CDR1 is SGHRS and CDR2 is YFSETQ. In nucleotides, the CDR3 is TGCGCCAGCAGTCCATCAGGGGGTCAAGAGACCCAGTACTTC. As protein: CASSPSGGQETQYF.

The rearrangement links TRBV11-2 to TRBJ2-2; D call uncertain. The germline V and J ends were trimmed by 8 bases and 7 bases, with 8 bases remaining between them. Germline CDR1 reads SGHAT; CDR2 reads FQNNGV. CDR3 length: 11 residues. The CDR3 DNA is TGTGCCAGCCAATCGAACGGGGAGCTGTTTTTT. Amino acids: CASQSNGELFF.

In its sample, this clone was seen many times. This chain uses TRBV5-8 with TRBJ2-1, with no clear D. The CDR3 loop spans 13 amino acids. Trimming removed 3 bases at V and 7 bases at J, with 11 bases between. Germline values: CDR1 SGHTS, CDR2 YDEGEE. The CDR3 loop is CASSWGIRNEQFF. In DNA, the CDR3 is TGTGCCAGCAGCTGGGGTATTCGGAATGAGCAGTTCTTC.

The V gene is TRBV19, the J gene TRBJ1-5; D unresolved. The CDR3 covers 15 residues. The V end lost 3 bases, the J end lost 7 bases, and 16 bases lay between the germline ends. Per germline, CDR1 LNHDA and CDR2 SQIVND (reference sequence). The CDR3: CASSIGKGLPQPQHF. The CDR3 nucleotides are TGTGCCAGTAGTATTGGTAAAGGACTGCCCCAGCCCCAGCATTTT.

J is TRBJ1-3 and V is TRBV4-2; D is unresolved. Germline CDR1 reads LGHNA; CDR2 reads YNFKEQ. V gave up 0 bases and J gave up 0 bases, with 6 bases separating them. This CDR3 comprises 15 residues. As DNA, the CDR3 is TGTGCCAGCAGCCAAGATCGATTCTCTGGAAACACCATATATTTT. Its translation: CASSQDRFSGNTIYF.

This clone was observed a few times. V and J are TRBV29-1 and TRBJ2-5; no reliable D call. The tail of the sequence fits TRBJ2-7 better, so the J call may be wrong. The CDR3 loop spans 12 amino acids. Germline loops: CDR1 SQVTM, CDR2 ANQGSEA. The CDR3 is CSVVGSSYEQYF. CDR3 bases: TGCAGCGTTGTAGGCAGCTCCTACGAGCAGTACTTC.

As regards this clone: At one of its ends the junction is not consistent with the germline gene, which may arise from a read error. The chain carries TRBV5-1 and TRBJ2-7, with 9 positions matching TRBD1. This CDR3 contains 14 residues. CDR1 SGHRS and CDR2 YFSETQ come from the germline V gene. CDR3 loop: CASGLTGGAAEQYF. The CDR3, as DNA: TGCGCCAGCGGCTTGACAGGGGGGGCGGCCGAGCAGTACTTC.

This clone was observed once. The chain has TRBV7-8 and TRBJ2-7; 7 bases agree with TRBD2. CDR1 SGHVS and CDR2 FQNEAQ come from the germline V gene. The CDR3 totals 15 residues. J lost 2 bases, V lost 5 bases, and 9 bases had no gene match. CDR3 loop: CASSTAGTTPYEQYF. CDR3 bases: TGTGCCAGCAGCACCGCCGGGACTACGCCCTACGAGCAGTACTTC.

CDR3: CASRGLAGRSKETQYF. The CDR3 bases are TGCGCCAGCAGGGGACTAGCGGGAAGGTCGAAAGAGACCCAGTACTTC. The chain links TRBV10-2 to TRBJ2-5; TRBD2 matches at 13 bases. Trimming removed 6 bases from V and 3 bases from J; junction bases left unmatched: 7. From germline, CDR1 is WSHSY and CDR2 SAAADI. This CDR3 is 16 amino acids long.

The chain recombines TRBV15 with TRBJ2-6; unclear D gene. The CDR3 contains 19 residues. V dropped 5 bases and J dropped 0 bases, with 20 bases sitting between them. CDR1 is LNHNV and CDR2 is YYDKDF in the germline V gene (reference sequence). The DNA of the CDR3 is TGTGCCACCAGCGGCCGTAGAGACACTGAACTCTCTGGGGCCAACGTCCTGACTTTC. Protein: CATSGRRDTELSGANVLTF.

The rearrangement joins TRBV10-3 to TRBJ1-3, with no clear D. In germline, CDR1 is ENHRY, CDR2 SYGVKD. V lost 2 bases, J lost 4 bases, and 9 bases lay in between. The CDR3 totals 14 residues. Here the CDR3 DNA reads TGTGCCATCAGTGAGAACACGGACGGAAACACCATATATTTT. Residues: CAISENTDGNTIYF.

Only one count was recorded for this clone. V is TRBV7-8 and J is TRBJ2-7, with 10 bases identical to TRBD2. This CDR3 comprises 13 residues. From germline, CDR1 is SGHVS and CDR2 FQNEAQ. J was trimmed by 8 bases and V by 5 bases; bases with no gene match: 6. Here the CDR3 DNA reads TGTGCCAGCAGCAGGCCGGGACTAGCGAAGCAGTACTTC. The encoded protein is CASSRPGLAKQYF.

The V gene is TRBV7-3, the J gene TRBJ2-1, with 13 bases fitting TRBD2. Germline lookup yields CDR1 SGHTA and CDR2 FQGTGA. The CDR3 sequence is 18 residues long. The V gene end was trimmed by 4 bases and the J gene end by 4 bases; junction bases not matched to a gene: 10. CDR3 in amino acids: CASSSTSGRGRAYNEQFF. The CDR3 coding sequence is TGTGCCAGCAGCTCCACTAGCGGGAGGGGGCGGGCATACAATGAGCAGTTCTTC.

A few counts support this clone. The V gene is TRBV6-5, the J gene TRBJ2-6; D is uncertain. Looked up from germline, CDR1 is MNHEY and CDR2 is SVGAGI. This CDR3 contains 15 residues. Trimming removed 2 bases at V and 1 base at J, with 6 bases between. Written as DNA, the CDR3 is TGTGCCAGCAGTTACGGGGAATCTGGGGCCAACGTCCTGACTTTC. Translation: CASSYGESGANVLTF.

As concerns this clone: A far larger clone is off by one base, so a read error is likely. The same CDR3 can be traced to other DNA sequences in this sample. The V and J genes are TRBV7-2 and TRBJ1-1; maybe TRBD1 (5 bases). Germline CDR1 reads SGHTA; CDR2 reads FQGNSA. The V end lost 2 bases, the J end lost 3 bases, and 7 bases lay between the germline ends. This CDR3 has 13 amino acids. CDR3 amino acids: CASSLSRDTEAFF. The CDR3 nucleotides are TGTGCCAGCAGCTTAAGCAGGGACACTGAAGCTTTCTTT.

V is TRBV10-3 and J is TRBJ1-4; D gene ambiguous. Trimming cost V 6 bases and J 6 bases, with 14 bases left between them. The CDR3 covers 14 residues. The germline V gene has CDR1 ENHRY and CDR2 SYGVKD. The DNA of the CDR3 is TGTGCCATCAGAGGAGACAAGACTGATGAAAAACTGTTTTTT. This encodes CAIRGDKTDEKLFF.

The J gene is TRBJ2-1, the V gene TRBV7-7; no firm D call. The CDR3 has 13 residues. The germline V gene encodes CDR1 SSHAT and CDR2 FNYEAQ (reference sequence). The V end was cut by 5 bases, the J end by 0 bases, with 5 bases between. CDR3 residues: CASSTSSYNEQFF. The CDR3 DNA reads as TGTGCCAGCAGCACCAGCTCCTACAATGAGCAGTTCTTC.

The genes are TRBV6-4 and TRBJ2-1, with 10 nucleotides matching TRBD2. This CDR3 is built from 16 residues. The trim removed 0 bases at V and 4 bases at J, leaving 3 bases unmatched. Germline CDR1 is MRHNA and CDR2 is SNTAGT. The chain's CDR3 is CASSDSRTSGYNEQFF. The CDR3 region has the DNA TGTGCCAGCAGTGACTCCCGGACTAGCGGATACAATGAGCAGTTCTTC.

This chain joins TRBV19 and TRBJ1-2; D is undetermined. Germline V gene lookup returns CDR1 LNHDA and CDR2 SQIVND (reference sequence). V was trimmed by 6 bases and J by 8 bases, leaving 13 bases between them. The CDR3 covers 12 residues. The CDR3 is CASSPGDRGYTF. CDR3 nucleotides: TGTGCCAGTAGCCCCGGTGACCGGGGCTACACCTTC.

This rearrangement joins TRBV5-1 to TRBJ1-6; 7 bases agree with TRBD1. V lost 0 bases to trimming and J lost 6 bases; unmatched junction nucleotides: 3. Germline assignment: CDR1 SGHRS and CDR2 YFSETQ. The CDR3 contains 15 residues. The CDR3 coding sequence is TGCGCCAGCAGCTTGGGGACAGGCCTTAATTCACCCCTCCACTTT. Protein: CASSLGTGLNSPLHF.

For this clone: An end of the junction does not agree with germline; a read error may underlie this. This CDR3 reads CASSEAGQVQF. CDR3 nucleotides: TGCGCCAGCAGTGAGGCCGGACAGGTTCAATTT. The J gene is TRBJ1-1, the V gene TRBV10-1; 7 positions agree with TRBD1. This CDR3 spans 11 amino acids. Germline lookup yields CDR1 WNHNN and CDR2 SYGVQD (reference sequence).

The chain uses TRBV4-2 and TRBJ2-5; TRBD2 matches 8 bases. This CDR3 comprises 16 residues. The trim removed 0 bases at V and 4 bases at J, leaving 7 bases unmatched. Germline V gives CDR1 LGHNA, CDR2 YNFKEQ. DNA for the CDR3: TGTGCCAGCAGCCAAGAGGGAGCGGGAGTTGGAGAGACCCAGTACTTC. Protein: CASSQEGAGVGETQYF.

This chain joins TRBV30 and TRBJ1-2; a possible D gene is TRBD1 (6 bases). V lost 2 bases and J lost 6, with 16 bases in between. The germline CDR1 and CDR2 sequences are GTSNPN and SVGIG (reference sequence). This CDR3 region has 14 residues. CDR3 DNA: TGTGCCTGGAGTACCTCAAGGGGGGTCCATGGCTACACCTTC. It yields the protein CAWSTSRGVHGYTF.

Only a few counts were recorded for this clone. The chain recombines TRBV5-5 with TRBJ1-5, with D unclear. Trimming removed 4 bases from V and 3 bases from J, with 8 bases in between. The CDR3 is 13 amino acids. Germline V gene lookup returns CDR1 SGHKS and CDR2 YYEKEE (reference sequence). CDR3 sequence reads: CASSPHDNQPQHF. The DNA of the CDR3 is TGTGCCAGCAGCCCCCATGACAATCAGCCCCAGCATTTT.

This rearrangement joins TRBV5-1 to TRBJ1-6; D is ambiguous. The CDR3 loop spans 14 amino acids. The germline V and J ends were trimmed by 4 bases and 9 bases, with 14 bases remaining between them. The germline CDR1 and CDR2 sequences are SGHRS and YFSETQ. The CDR3 protein is CASSPGSATSPLHF. For the CDR3, the DNA is TGCGCCAGCAGCCCCGGGTCAGCTACTTCACCCCTCCACTTT.

For this clone: A single base separates this from a much larger clone, so it may be a read error. This chain links TRBV28 with TRBJ1-2, with D possibly being TRBD1 (6 bases). Trimming cost V 6 bases and J 2 bases, with 10 bases left between them. The CDR3 contains 13 residues. Germline CDR1 is MDHEN and CDR2 is SYDVKM. The CDR3 region has the DNA TGTGCCAGCAGGCCCACAGGGAACTATGGCTACACCTTC. Translated: CASRPTGNYGYTF.

The chain uses TRBV9 and TRBJ1-2, with no clear D. Looked up from germline, CDR1 is SGDLS and CDR2 is YYNGEE. Trimming pared 4 bases from V and 8 bases from J, leaving 21 bases between. CDR3 length: 15 residues. Here the CDR3 DNA reads TGTGCCAGCAGCCCGGGCCTCCATACTCTTTGGGGCTACACCTTC. Its translation is CASSPGLHTLWGYTF.

A single count supports this clone. This chain links TRBV19 with TRBJ2-5, with 9 bases that match TRBD1. CDR3 length: 13 amino acids. CDR1 and CDR2 (germline): LNHDA, SQIVND (reference sequence). V trimming: 7 bases; J trimming: 2 bases; junction bases outside the gene matches: 2. CDR3 protein: CASTGTGQETQYF. The CDR3 region has the DNA TGTGCCAGTACCGGGACAGGGCAAGAGACCCAGTACTTC.